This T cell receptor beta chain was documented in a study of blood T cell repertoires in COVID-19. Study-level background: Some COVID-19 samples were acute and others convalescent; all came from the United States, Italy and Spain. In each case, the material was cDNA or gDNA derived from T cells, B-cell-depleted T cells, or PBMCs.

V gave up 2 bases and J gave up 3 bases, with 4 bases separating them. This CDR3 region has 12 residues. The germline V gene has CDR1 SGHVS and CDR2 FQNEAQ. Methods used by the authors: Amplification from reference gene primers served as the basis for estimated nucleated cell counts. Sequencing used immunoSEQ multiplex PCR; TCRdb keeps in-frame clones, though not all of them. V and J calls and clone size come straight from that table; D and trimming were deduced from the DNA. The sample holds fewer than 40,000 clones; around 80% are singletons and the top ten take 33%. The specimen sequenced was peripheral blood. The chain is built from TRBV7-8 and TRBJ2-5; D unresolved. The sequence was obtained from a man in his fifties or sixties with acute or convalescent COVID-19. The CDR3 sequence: CASSLPKETQYF. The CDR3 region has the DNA TGTGCCAGCAGCTTACCAAAAGAGACCCAGTACTTC. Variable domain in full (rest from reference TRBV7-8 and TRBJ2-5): GAGVSQSPRYKVAKRGQDVALRCDPISGHVSLFWYQQALGQGPEFLTYFQNEAQLDKSGLPSDRFFAERPEGSVSTLKIQRTQQEDSAVYLCASSLPKETQYFGPGTRLLVL.